The 5 T cell receptor beta chains reported below all come from one sample, sequenced in a study of T cell responses to AZD1222 COVID-19 vaccine. Libraries were prepared by immunoSEQ multiplex PCR; TCRdb keeps only in-frame clonotypes and omits some of them. Among about 90,000 clones listed, 70% to 90% were seen once. The sequencing here drew on peripheral blood, taken 28 days after the second AZD1222 dose. These receptors all come from an adult who received the AZD1222 COVID-19 vaccine.

The rearrangement links TRBV14 to TRBJ1-2; 7 bases align to TRBD1. The CDR3 totals 15 residues. V lost 2 bases, J lost 7 bases, and 10 bases stayed unmatched. Per germline, CDR1 SGHDN and CDR2 FVKESK. The CDR3 sequence: CASSQLGTVFSGYTF. The CDR3, as DNA: TGTGCCAGCAGCCAACTCGGGACAGTATTTTCTGGCTACACCTTC.

This clone was recorded only once. The chain has TRBV3-1 (or the pseudogene TRBV3-2) and TRBJ1-2; D may be TRBD1 (5 bases). The germline V gene encodes CDR1 LGHDT and CDR2 YNNKEL (reference sequence). There are 13 residues in the CDR3. Trimming left V 0 bases short and J 3 bases short, with 5 bases between. The CDR3 loop reads CASSQEGDYGYTF. In DNA form, the CDR3 reads TGTGCCAGCAGCCAAGAGGGGGACTATGGCTACACCTTC.

The chain recombines TRBV10-3 with TRBJ1-1, with D possibly TRBD1 on 5 matching bases. Trimming pared 8 bases from V and 2 bases from J, leaving 12 bases between. The CDR3 has 13 residues. Per germline, CDR1 ENHRY and CDR2 SYGVKD. CDR3 bases: TGTGCCATCCGGGGCCAGTCAAACACTGAAGCTTTCTTT. Amino acids: CAIRGQSNTEAFF.

The chain recombines TRBV9 with TRBJ2-3; 8 bases map to TRBD2. The germline CDR1 and CDR2 sequences are SGDLS and YYNGEE. The J segment lost 3 bases and the V segment lost 1 base, leaving 7 bases of the junction unmatched. The CDR3 extends over 16 amino acids. CDR3 loop: CASSVTGGLVTDTQYF. CDR3 DNA sequence: TGTGCCAGCAGCGTAACGGGGGGGCTAGTGACAGATACGCAGTATTTT.

Note on this clone: The germline gene is not matched at one end of the junction; a read error may be the cause. This chain connects TRBV7-7 to TRBJ2-1, with D perhaps TRBD1 or TRBD2 (5 bases each). The CDR3 loop spans 14 amino acids. CDR1 SSHAT and CDR2 FNYEAQ come from the germline V gene (reference sequence). The CDR3 protein is CASSLGRQGHEQFF. The CDR3 DNA sequence: TGTGCTAGCAGCTTAGGGCGGCAGGGACATGAGCAGTTCTTC.